This is a list of T cell receptor beta chains from one sample in a study of a mutant IDH1 vaccine in newly diagnosed glioma. Clones were read by immunoSEQ multiplex PCR, and TCRdb kept only the in-frame ones, dropping some. Among tens of thousands of clones, roughly 74% were seen once, and the ten largest hold roughly 5%. Their antigens are not known. Specimen: PBMCs, collected from a glioma patient whose treatment included an IDH1 peptide vaccine. Source of these receptors: a man aged 50-60 years with glioma. Both conserved end residues are part of each CDR3. Fields, in order: J gene, V gene, D gene, clone size, CDR3 protein, CDR3 DNA. The D gene is left open where the match is weak. Some rows mark clone size as missing; the rest say once, few, many or name a class of expanded clone.

>TRBJ2-5|TRBV4-3|-|-
CASSQVWHHQETQYF
TGCGCCAGCAGCCAAGTTTGGCACCACCAAGAGACCCAGTACTTC
>TRBJ1-5|TRBV4-1|-|once
CASSQDPGGRGYQPQHF
TGCGCCAGCAGCCAAGATCCGGGGGGACGAGGGTATCAGCCCCAGCATTTT
>TRBJ2-1|TRBV29-1|-|once
CSVEYNEQFF
TGCAGCGTCGAGTACAATGAGCAGTTCTTC
>TRBJ2-7|TRBV5-6|-|-
CASSLQGYISYEQYF
TGTGCCAGCAGCTTGCAGGGGTACATCTCCTACGAGCAGTACTTC
>TRBJ2-7|TRBV10-2|-|-
CASGTVSLYEQYF
TGCGCCAGCGGTACAGTATCACTCTACGAGCAGTACTTC
>TRBJ2-3|TRBV9|-|-
CASSPRQYSTDTQYF
TGTGCCAGCAGCCCGAGACAGTACAGCACAGATACGCAGTATTTT
>TRBJ1-5|TRBV6-1|-|-
CASSGIRNQPQHF
TGTGCCAGCAGTGGTATCCGTAATCAGCCCCAGCATTTT
>TRBJ1-3|TRBV25-1|-|-
CASSELRQSARGNTIYF
TGTGCCAGCAGTGAATTACGGCAGTCTGCACGCGGAAACACCATATATTTT
>TRBJ1-3|TRBV19|-|few
CASSTRAFSGNTIYF
TGTGCCAGTAGTACCCGGGCCTTCTCTGGAAACACCATATATTTT
>TRBJ1-1|TRBV7-2|-|-
CASSPGWGETEAFF
TGTGCCAGCAGCCCCGGTTGGGGGGAGACTGAAGCTTTCTTT
>TRBJ2-3|TRBV9|-|-
CASSVDTTSTDTQYF
TGTGCCAGCAGCGTGGACACCACTAGCACAGATACGCAGTATTTT
>TRBJ2-1|TRBV19|TRBD2|-
CASSIDRGVQFF
TGTGCCAGTAGTATAGATCGGGGGGTGCAGTTCTTC
>TRBJ1-3|TRBV6-5|-|-
CASSPKEFSGNTIYF
TGTGCCAGCAGCCCTAAGGAATTCTCTGGAAACACCATATATTTT
>TRBJ2-1|TRBV7-2|-|-
CASSLGGPVRFF
TGTGCCAGCAGCTTGGGGGGGCCCGTCAGGTTCTTC
>TRBJ2-2|TRBV11-2|-|-
CASSFGEGAGELFF
TGTGCCAGCAGCTTCGGGGAGGGGGCTGGGGAGCTGTTTTTT
>TRBJ2-3|TRBV5-1|-|-
CASSSALTDTQYF
TGCGCCAGCAGTAGCGCCCTCACAGATACGCAGTATTTT